This T cell receptor (beta chain) was profiled in a study of CD8+ T cells in alopecia areata. CDR3 length: 15 residues. Trimming removed 1 base at V and 9 bases at J, with 13 bases between. Germline CDR1 SGHTA, CDR2 FQGNSA. As the sequencing template, cDNA was produced by extracting RNA and reverse transcribing it. Sequenced by immunoSEQ multiplex PCR; TCRdb stores in-frame clones only, minus some. The sample lists more than 75,000 clones, 41% occurring once. This clone was found a few times. The sequenced sample consisted of CD4+ T cells sorted from blood. The source is a human donor with alopecia areata. This sequence joins TRBV7-2 and TRBJ1-6; perhaps TRBD1 as D (5 bases). CDR3 in amino acids: CASSLEYYRGSPLHF. The CDR3 region has the DNA TGTGCCAGCAGCTTAGAGTACTATAGGGGTTCACCCCTCCACTTT.